This TCR beta chain comes out of a study of control samples from healthy donors and cancer patients. The table came from immunoSEQ multiplex PCR; TCRdb's copy has only in-frame clones and leaves some out. Here the sample spans fewer than 70,000 clones, about 90% being singletons. The CDR3 sequence is 15 residues long. V lost 3 bases, J lost 5 bases, and 7 bases stayed unmatched. The germline V gene encodes CDR1 SGHRS and CDR2 YFSETQ. The clonotype comes from a man in his 60s with head and neck cancer. The rearrangement uses TRBV5-1 and TRBJ2-7; 11 nucleotides agree with TRBD1. Sequencing was done on a sample of PBMCs. The CDR3 reads CASSWTGTGGDEQYF. The CDR3 DNA is TGCGCCAGCAGCTGGACCGGGACAGGGGGTGACGAGCAGTACTTC. Full variable domain (missing parts from reference TRBV5-1 and TRBJ2-7): KAGVTQTPRYLIKTRGQQVTLSCSPISGHRSVSWYQQTPGQGLQFLFEYFSETQRNKGNFPGRFSGRQFSNSRSEMNVSTLELGDSALYLCASSWTGTGGDEQYFGPGTRLTVT.